Presented here are 8 T cell receptor beta chains from one specimen sequenced in a study of blood T cell repertoires in COVID-19. TCRdb's table, derived via immunoSEQ multiplex PCR, lists solely in-frame clones and lacks some. The repertoire holds hundreds of thousands of clones, with around nine tenths as singletons. Source material: PBMCs or T cells enriched from blood (not recorded which). Receptors were obtained from a woman in her forties or fifties who had recovered from COVID-19.

The chain has TRBV3-1 (or the pseudogene TRBV3-2) and TRBJ1-5; weak D call: TRBD1 (6 bases). This CDR3 contains 14 residues. CDR1 is LGHDT and CDR2 is YNNKEL in the germline V gene (reference sequence). Trimming cost V 4 bases and J 5 bases, with 12 bases left between them. The CDR3 DNA reads as TGTGCCAGCAGCCGCGGACAGAGTCATCAGCCCCAGCATTTT. This codes for CASSRGQSHQPQHF.

V usage is TRBV3-1 (or the pseudogene TRBV3-2) and J usage is TRBJ1-2, with D possibly TRBD1 on 6 matching bases. The ends were cut back, 5 bases at V and 7 bases at J, with 29 bases in the middle. Germline assignment: CDR1 LGHDT and CDR2 YNNKEL (reference sequence). This CDR3 comprises 18 residues. In DNA form, the CDR3 reads TGTGCCAGCAGCTACGACTGGCAGGGGCGAGGGATGGTCTCTGGCTACACCTTC. Protein: CASSYDWQGRGMVSGYTF.

The chain uses TRBV5-5 and TRBJ2-7, with D possibly TRBD2 on 6 matching bases. The CDR3 is 14 amino acids. V was trimmed by 2 bases and J by 2 bases, leaving 11 bases between them. The V gene's germline CDR1 is SGHKS and CDR2 YYEKEE (reference sequence). The CDR3 here is CASSFTSGAYEQYF. CDR3 in DNA: TGTGCCAGCAGCTTTACGTCGGGGGCCTACGAGCAGTACTTC.

The chain recombines TRBV4-3 with TRBJ1-1; D remains unclear. The V and J ends lost 1 base and 10 bases respectively, with 16 bases between them. The CDR3 totals 14 residues. CDR1 LGHNA and CDR2 YSLEER come from the germline V gene. CDR3 amino acids: CASSQGGRGLVAFF. The CDR3 nucleotides read TGCGCCAGCAGCCAAGGGGGTCGAGGACTGGTAGCTTTCTTT.

The chain carries TRBV18 and TRBJ1-4, with 9 bases identical to TRBD1. The CDR3 runs to 14 residues. Germline V lookup: CDR1 KGHSH, CDR2 LQKENI. V was clipped by 8 bases and J by 8 bases; unmatched bases: 9. CDR3 residues: CASRVPGQGEKLFF. CDR3 nucleotides: TGTGCCAGCCGAGTCCCGGGACAGGGAGAAAAACTGTTTTTT.

This chain uses TRBV4-1 with TRBJ2-1; 10 nucleotides line up with TRBD2. Trimming cost V 2 bases and J 5 bases; bases outside gene matches: 9. The length of the CDR3 is 17 residues. Germline loops: CDR1 MGHRA, CDR2 YSYEKL. The CDR3 bases are TGCGCCAGCAGCCAATCCATCGGGACTAGCGTAAACAATGAGCAGTTCTTC. As protein: CASSQSIGTSVNNEQFF.

The chain is built from TRBV18 and TRBJ1-2, with D unclear. Trimming removed 3 bases at V and 5 bases at J, with 16 bases between. The CDR3 runs 15 residues. Per the germline V gene, CDR1 is KGHSH and CDR2 is LQKENI. This CDR3 is CASSPSHGGSYGYTF. The CDR3 DNA follows: TGTGCCAGCTCACCCTCCCATGGAGGGAGTTATGGCTACACCTTC.

The chain is built from TRBV2 and TRBJ1-1; a possible D gene is TRBD1 (6 bases). Deletions cut 6 bases from V and 4 bases from J, with 18 bases between. Germline loops: CDR1 SNHLY, CDR2 FYNNEI. The CDR3 spans 15 residues. The CDR3 DNA reads TGTGCCAGCAGCCGGGACAATCTTGGAGGCACTGAAGCTTTCTTT. This gives the protein CASSRDNLGGTEAFF.